This T cell receptor beta chain was sequenced during a study of T cell responses to AZD1222 COVID-19 vaccine. Here immunoSEQ multiplex PCR was the method, and the copy in TCRdb shows in-frame clones only, minus some. Of about 150,000 clones listed, approximately 91% are singletons. This receptor was taken from an adult who received the AZD1222 COVID-19 vaccine. The sequences come from peripheral blood, collected 28 days after the second AZD1222 dose.

For the CDR3, the DNA is TGTGCCAGCACGCCGCGGAACTATGGCTACACCTTC. Residues: CASTPRNYGYTF. This chain joins TRBV7-9 and TRBJ1-2, with D hard to call. The CDR3 spans 12 residues. Trimming pared 7 bases from V and 2 bases from J, leaving 8 bases between. Germline loops: CDR1 SEHNR, CDR2 FQNEAQ (reference sequence).